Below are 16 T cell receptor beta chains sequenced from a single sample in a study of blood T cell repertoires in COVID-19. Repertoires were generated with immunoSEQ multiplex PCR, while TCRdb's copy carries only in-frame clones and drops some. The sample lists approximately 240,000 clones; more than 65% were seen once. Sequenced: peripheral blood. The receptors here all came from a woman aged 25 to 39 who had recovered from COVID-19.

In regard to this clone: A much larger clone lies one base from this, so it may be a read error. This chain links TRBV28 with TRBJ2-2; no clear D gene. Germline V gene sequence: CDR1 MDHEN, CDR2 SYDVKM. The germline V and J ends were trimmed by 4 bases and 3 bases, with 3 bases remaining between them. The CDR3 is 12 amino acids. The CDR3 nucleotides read TGTGCCAGCAGTTCCGACACCGGGGAGCTGTTTTTT. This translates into CASSSDTGELFF.

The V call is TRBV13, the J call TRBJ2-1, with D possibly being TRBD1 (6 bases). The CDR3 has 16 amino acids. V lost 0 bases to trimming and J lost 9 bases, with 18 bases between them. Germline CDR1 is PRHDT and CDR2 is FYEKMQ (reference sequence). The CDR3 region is CASSLGQGGGKSEQFF. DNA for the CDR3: TGTGCCAGCAGCTTAGGACAGGGTGGCGGAAAAAGTGAGCAGTTCTTC.

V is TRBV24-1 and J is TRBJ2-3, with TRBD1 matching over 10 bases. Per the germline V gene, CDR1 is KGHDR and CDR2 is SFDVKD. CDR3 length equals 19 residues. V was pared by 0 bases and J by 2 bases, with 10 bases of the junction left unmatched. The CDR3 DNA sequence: TGTGCCACCAGTGATTTGCACTACCGGGACAGGGGATTCACAGATACGCAGTATTTT. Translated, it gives CATSDLHYRDRGFTDTQYF.

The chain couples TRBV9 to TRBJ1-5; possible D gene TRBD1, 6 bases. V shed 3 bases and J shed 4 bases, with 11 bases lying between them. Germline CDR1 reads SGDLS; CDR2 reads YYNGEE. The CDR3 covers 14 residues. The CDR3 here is CASSGTEQNQPQHF. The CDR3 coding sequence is TGTGCCAGCAGCGGGACAGAGCAAAATCAGCCCCAGCATTTT.

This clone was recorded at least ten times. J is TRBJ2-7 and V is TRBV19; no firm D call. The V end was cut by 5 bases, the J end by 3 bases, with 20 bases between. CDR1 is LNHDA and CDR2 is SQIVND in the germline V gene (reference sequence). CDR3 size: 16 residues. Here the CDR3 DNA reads TGTGCCAGTAGTCCCAAGGAGTCTTTGACCCGCTACGAGCAGTACTTC. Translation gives CASSPKESLTRYEQYF.

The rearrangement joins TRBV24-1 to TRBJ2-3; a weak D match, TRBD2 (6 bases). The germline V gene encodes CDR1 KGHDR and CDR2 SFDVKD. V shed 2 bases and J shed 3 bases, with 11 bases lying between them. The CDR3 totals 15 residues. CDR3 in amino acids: CATSDYGRGTDTQYF. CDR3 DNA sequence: TGTGCCACCAGTGATTATGGGCGGGGAACAGATACGCAGTATTTT.

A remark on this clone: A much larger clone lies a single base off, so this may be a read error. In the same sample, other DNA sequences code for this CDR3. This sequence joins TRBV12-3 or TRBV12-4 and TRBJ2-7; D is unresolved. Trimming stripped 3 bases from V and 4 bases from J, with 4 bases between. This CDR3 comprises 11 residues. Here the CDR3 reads CASSFQYEQYF. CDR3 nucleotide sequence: TGTGCCAGCAGTTTCCAGTACGAGCAGTACTTC.

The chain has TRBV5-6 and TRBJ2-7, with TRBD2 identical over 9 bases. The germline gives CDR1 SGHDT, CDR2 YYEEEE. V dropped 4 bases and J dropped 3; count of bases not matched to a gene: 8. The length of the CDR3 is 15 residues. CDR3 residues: CASSRRDSGSYEQYF. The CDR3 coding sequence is TGTGCCAGCAGCCGCCGTGATAGCGGGAGCTACGAGCAGTACTTC.

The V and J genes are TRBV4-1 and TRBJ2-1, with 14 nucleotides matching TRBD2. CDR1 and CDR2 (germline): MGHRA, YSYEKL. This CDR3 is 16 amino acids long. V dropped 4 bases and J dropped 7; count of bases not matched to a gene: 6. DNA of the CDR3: TGCGCCAGCAGCCGAGGGGGGACTAGCGGGAGTAATGAGCAGTTCTTC. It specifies CASSRGGTSGSNEQFF.

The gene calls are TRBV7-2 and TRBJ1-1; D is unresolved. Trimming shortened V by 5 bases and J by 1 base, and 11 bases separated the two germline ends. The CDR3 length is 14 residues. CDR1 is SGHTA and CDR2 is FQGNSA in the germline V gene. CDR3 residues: CASSTTRGNTEAFF. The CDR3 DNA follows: TGTGCCAGCAGCACCACCCGGGGGAACACTGAAGCTTTCTTT.

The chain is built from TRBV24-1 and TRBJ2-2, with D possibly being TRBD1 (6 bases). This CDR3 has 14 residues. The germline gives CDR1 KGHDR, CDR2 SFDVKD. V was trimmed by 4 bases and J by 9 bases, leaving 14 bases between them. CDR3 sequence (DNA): TGTGCCACCAGTGACCAATACAGGGACCGGGAGCTGTTTTTT. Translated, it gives CATSDQYRDRELFF.

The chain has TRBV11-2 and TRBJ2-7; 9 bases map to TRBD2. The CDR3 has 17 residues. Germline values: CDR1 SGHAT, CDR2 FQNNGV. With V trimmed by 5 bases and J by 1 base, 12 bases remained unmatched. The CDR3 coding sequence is TGTGCCAGCAGCCAGGCGGCGGGAGGGCCAGGGTCCTACGAGCAGTACTTC. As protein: CASSQAAGGPGSYEQYF. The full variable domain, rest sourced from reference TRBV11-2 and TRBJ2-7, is EAGVAQSPRYKIIEKRQSVAFWCNPISGHATLYWYQQILGQGPKLLIQFQNNGVVDDSQLPKDRFSAERLKGVDSTLKIQPAKLEDSAVYLCASSQAAGGPGSYEQYFGPGTRLTVT.

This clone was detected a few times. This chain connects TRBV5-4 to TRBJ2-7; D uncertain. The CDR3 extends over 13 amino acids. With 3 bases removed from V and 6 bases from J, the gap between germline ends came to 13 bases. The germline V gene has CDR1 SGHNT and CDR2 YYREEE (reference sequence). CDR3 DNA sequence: TGTGCCAGCAGCTCTACCGGTTTTCCCGAGCAGTACTTC. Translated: CASSSTGFPEQYF.

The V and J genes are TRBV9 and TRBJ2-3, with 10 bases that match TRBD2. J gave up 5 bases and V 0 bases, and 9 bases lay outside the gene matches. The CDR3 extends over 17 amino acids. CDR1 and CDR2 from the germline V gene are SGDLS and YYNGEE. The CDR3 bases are TGTGCCAGCAGCGTAGGGAGAGGAGCGGGAGGGGGAGATACGCAGTATTTT. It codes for CASSVGRGAGGGDTQYF.

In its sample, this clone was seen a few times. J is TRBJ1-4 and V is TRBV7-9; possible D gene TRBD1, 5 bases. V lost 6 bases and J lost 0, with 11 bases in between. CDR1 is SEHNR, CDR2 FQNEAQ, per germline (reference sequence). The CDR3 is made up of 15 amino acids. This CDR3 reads CASSRGDSTNEKLFF. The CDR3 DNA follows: TGTGCCAGCAGTCGAGGGGACTCAACTAATGAAAAACTGTTTTTT.

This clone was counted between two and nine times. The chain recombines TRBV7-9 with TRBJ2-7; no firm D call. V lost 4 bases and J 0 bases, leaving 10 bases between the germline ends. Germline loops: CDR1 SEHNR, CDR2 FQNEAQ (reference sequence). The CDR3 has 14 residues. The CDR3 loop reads CASSSPVSSYEQYF. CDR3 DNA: TGTGCCAGCAGCTCCCCGGTGAGCTCCTACGAGCAGTACTTC.